This T cell receptor beta chain was captured by sequencing in a study of shared clonotypes between healthy human individuals. Study-wide points: Generally, naive subsets (rather than memory subsets) showed larger estimated richness. A small donor pool kept down the genetic and exposure-history diversity that was represented.

Note on this clone: Its antigen is currently unknown.

Here immunoSEQ multiplex PCR was the method, and the copy in TCRdb shows in-frame clones only, minus some. Of under 2.5 million clones in the sample, approximately 90% were seen once. V lost 2 bases to trimming and J lost 0 bases, with 3 bases between them. There are 13 residues in the CDR3. Germline V gives CDR1 SGHTA, CDR2 FQGNSA. Sequenced sample: naive CD4+ T cells from PBMCs. Subset reported: CD45RA+ positively selected. This receptor was identified in a man younger than 35 in good health. Some clones in this sample may be carry-over from other donors' samples. The chain carries TRBV7-2 and TRBJ2-3, with no clear D. The CDR3 coding sequence is TGTGCCAGCAGCTTAATTAGCACAGATACGCAGTATTTT. It specifies CASSLISTDTQYF.